This passage covers 26 T cell receptor beta chains from one sample sequenced in a study of blood T cell repertoires in COVID-19. This table comes from immunoSEQ multiplex PCR, and its TCRdb copy is limited to in-frame clones, with some not included. The sample contains under 350,000 clones, approximately 91% of which appear only once. Input material: PBMCs or T cells enriched from blood (not recorded which). The receptors were gathered from a woman aged 40-49 years who had recovered from COVID-19.

CDR3 loop: CASRDNWGTEAFF. CDR3 sequence (DNA): TGTGCCAGCAGGGACAACTGGGGCACTGAAGCTTTCTTT. The chain links TRBV7-9 to TRBJ1-1, with TRBD1 as a possible D gene (5 bases). CDR1 and CDR2 from the germline V gene are SEHNR and FQNEAQ (reference sequence). The CDR3 is made up of 13 amino acids. V gave up 6 bases and J gave up 4 bases, with 12 bases separating them.

This clone was seen only a few times. The rearrangement uses TRBV12-3 or TRBV12-4 and TRBJ2-5; D perhaps matches TRBD1 (5 bases). Trimming took 2 bases from V and 5 from J, leaving 9 bases between them. This CDR3 contains 13 residues. CDR3 residues: CASSLFKGETQYF. CDR3 sequence (DNA): TGTGCCAGCAGTTTATTTAAGGGGGAGACCCAGTACTTC.

This rearrangement joins TRBV7-3 to TRBJ2-5; 11 bases line up with TRBD1. Germline CDR1 SGHTA, CDR2 FQGTGA. This CDR3 comprises 17 residues. The trim removed 2 bases at V and 5 bases at J, leaving 10 bases unmatched. CDR3 DNA: TGTGCCAGCAGCTTATCCTCCGGGACAGGGGGTCAGGAGACCCAGTACTTC. Translated, it gives CASSLSSGTGGQETQYF.

The chain is built from TRBV20-1 and TRBJ2-2; D perhaps matches TRBD2 (5 bases). The CDR3 consists of 14 residues. The ends were cut back, 3 bases at V and 1 base at J, with 9 bases in the middle. Germline CDR1 and CDR2: DFQATT and SNEGSKA (reference sequence). The CDR3 loop reads CSASYRENTGELFF. The CDR3 DNA reads as TGCAGTGCTAGTTACCGGGAGAACACCGGGGAGCTGTTTTTT.

The chain couples TRBV7-8 to TRBJ2-1; D might be TRBD2 (6 bases). The CDR3 is made up of 16 amino acids. V was cut by 1 base and J by 0 bases, with 10 bases left in between. Germline-derived CDR1 and CDR2 are SGHVS and FQNEAQ. The CDR3 coding sequence is TGTGCCAGCAGCTTAGGCGGGGCGGCCTCCTACAATGAGCAGTTCTTC. Translation: CASSLGGAASYNEQFF.

The chain employs TRBV7-2 and TRBJ1-1; 7 nucleotides agree with TRBD1. The germline gives CDR1 SGHTA, CDR2 FQGNSA. The CDR3 is 14 amino acids. J lost 4 bases, V lost 6 bases, and 8 bases had no gene match. The CDR3 spells CASSPVPGGTEAFF. DNA for the CDR3: TGTGCCAGCAGTCCAGTCCCAGGGGGCACTGAAGCTTTCTTT.

J is TRBJ1-1 and V is TRBV6-6; TRBD1 might be the D (5 bases). With 8 bases removed from V and 1 base from J, the gap between germline ends came to 11 bases. The CDR3 contains 13 residues. Germline V gene lookup returns CDR1 MNHNY and CDR2 SVGAGI (reference sequence). CDR3 sequence reads: CASEDRTNTEAFF. In DNA, the CDR3 is TGTGCCAGCGAAGACAGAACGAACACTGAAGCTTTCTTT.

This chain connects TRBV7-2 to TRBJ2-7; the match to TRBD1 covers 8 bases. The CDR3 contains 13 residues. V was clipped by 6 bases and J by 5 bases; unmatched bases: 6. The germline V gene encodes CDR1 SGHTA and CDR2 FQGNSA. Here the CDR3 reads CASRETGVNEQYF. For the CDR3, the DNA is TGTGCCAGCAGGGAGACAGGGGTGAACGAGCAGTACTTC. Supplemented by reference TRBV7-2 and TRBJ2-7, the full variable domain reads GAGVSQSPSNKVTEKGKDVELRCDPISGHTALYWYRQSLGQGLEFLIYFQGNSAPDKSGLPSDRFSAERTGGSVSTLTIQRTQQEDSAVYLCASRETGVNEQYFGPGTRLTVT.

The chain links TRBV9 to TRBJ1-2, with a weak D call TRBD1 (5 bases). Trimming took off 1 base at V and 8 bases at J, with 12 bases between the two ends. The CDR3 is 13 amino acids. Germline CDR1 reads SGDLS; CDR2 reads YYNGEE. CDR3 protein: CASSVRAGSGYTF. CDR3 DNA sequence: TGTGCCAGCAGCGTAAGGGCAGGGTCCGGCTACACCTTC.

In nucleotides, the CDR3 is TGTGCCAGCAGCTTAAGCACAACAGCTAACTATGGCTACACCTTC. Its translation: CASSLSTTANYGYTF. V is TRBV7-9 and J is TRBJ1-2; D not certain. V lost 2 bases and J 0 bases, leaving 10 bases between the germline ends. Germline V lookup: CDR1 SEHNR, CDR2 FQNEAQ (reference sequence). This CDR3 region has 15 residues. The whole variable domain, filled in from reference TRBV7-9 and TRBJ1-2, reads DTGVSQNPRHKITKRGQNVTFRCDPISEHNRLYWYRQTLGQGPEFLTYFQNEAQLEKSRLLSDRFSAERPKGSFSTLEIQRTEQGDSAMYLCASSLSTTANYGYTFGSGTRLTVV.

The chain couples TRBV5-6 to TRBJ1-2, with TRBD1 matching 8 bases. The length of the CDR3 is 15 residues. Trimming cost V 0 bases and J 6 bases; bases outside gene matches: 7. CDR1 SGHDT and CDR2 YYEEEE come from the germline V gene. The CDR3 DNA follows: TGTGCCAGCAGCTTGGTTCGGAGACAGGGGAATGGCTACACCTTC. This translates into CASSLVRRQGNGYTF.

This rearrangement joins TRBV18 to TRBJ1-5; 7 nucleotides agree with TRBD1. The CDR3 sequence is 14 residues long. V dropped 4 bases and J dropped 4; count of bases not matched to a gene: 4. CDR1 KGHSH and CDR2 LQKENI come from the germline V gene. CDR3 coding DNA: TGTGCCAGCTCACAGGGGGCGCGAAATCAGCCCCAGCATTTT. Its protein product is CASSQGARNQPQHF.

This chain joins TRBV10-2 and TRBJ2-7, with TRBD1 as a possible D gene (5 bases). Between the trimmed V and J ends, which lost 3 bases and 2 bases, there was a span of 11 bases. From germline, CDR1 is WSHSY and CDR2 SAAADI. CDR3 length equals 14 residues. CDR3 sequence (DNA): TGCGCCAGCAGTGATCAGGGCCACCCCTACGAGCAGTACTTC. Protein: CASSDQGHPYEQYF.

This chain uses TRBV30 with TRBJ1-3, with D possibly matching TRBD1 (5 bases). Trimming shortened V by 4 bases and J by 6 bases, and 7 bases separated the two germline ends. The CDR3 is made up of 11 amino acids. The V gene's germline CDR1 is GTSNPN and CDR2 SVGIG (reference sequence). CDR3 in amino acids: CAWTGLNTIYF. Written as DNA, the CDR3 is TGTGCCTGGACAGGGCTAAACACCATATATTTT. The entire variable domain, with the rest obtained from reference TRBV30 and TRBJ1-3, is as follows: SQTIHQWPATLVQPVGSPLSLECTVEGTSNPNLYWYRQAAGRGLQLLFYSVGIGQISSEVPQNLSASRPQDRQFILSSKKLLLSDSGFYLCAWTGLNTIYFGEGSWLTVV.

The rearrangement joins TRBV14 to TRBJ2-5; 7 positions agree with TRBD1. Germline V gene sequence: CDR1 SGHDN, CDR2 FVKESK. The CDR3 length is 15 residues. The trim removed 4 bases at V and 7 bases at J, leaving 12 bases unmatched. CDR3 amino acids: CASSLRTGGGGTQYF. CDR3 sequence (DNA): TGTGCCAGCAGCCTAAGGACAGGTGGAGGTGGGACCCAGTACTTC.

CDR3: CASRQGYRNTEAFF. The CDR3 DNA reads TGTGCCAGCAGACAGGGTTACCGGAACACTGAAGCTTTCTTT. The chain carries TRBV6-4 and TRBJ1-1; the D gene is possibly TRBD1 (6 bases). V was clipped by 6 bases and J by 1 base, with 12 bases between them. Germline V gene data show CDR1 as MRHNA and CDR2 as SNTAGT. This CDR3 comprises 14 residues.

V gene TRBV6-5 combines with J gene TRBJ2-1, with unresolved D. V was trimmed by 7 bases and J by 4 bases, leaving 14 bases between them. Germline V gene data show CDR1 as MNHEY and CDR2 as SVGAGI. There are 14 residues in the CDR3. The CDR3: CASIRVPPYNEQFF. The CDR3 DNA reads as TGTGCCAGCATTCGGGTGCCTCCTTACAATGAGCAGTTCTTC.

The gene calls are TRBV2 and TRBJ1-1; the match to TRBD1 covers 7 bases. This CDR3 has 12 amino acids. Looked up from germline, CDR1 is SNHLY and CDR2 is FYNNEI. With 8 bases clipped from V and 4 bases from J, the junction kept 4 bases outside the gene matches. The CDR3 nucleotides are TGTGCCAGCGGGACAGACTTCACTGAAGCTTTCTTT. Its protein is CASGTDFTEAFF.

This clone is a singleton in its sample. V usage is TRBV16 and J usage is TRBJ1-1; D perhaps matches TRBD1 (6 bases). The germline V gene encodes CDR1 KGHSY and CDR2 FQNENV. Deletions cut 2 bases from V and 10 bases from J, with 14 bases between. The CDR3 consists of 13 residues. The CDR3 coding sequence is TGTGCCAGCAGCCAAAGGACAGACAGTGGAGCTTTCTTT. Translating gives CASSQRTDSGAFF.

The genes are TRBV6-5 and TRBJ2-2; 7 positions agree with TRBD1. The CDR3 has 15 residues. V lost 4 bases, J lost 5 bases, and 7 bases stayed unmatched. Germline lookup yields CDR1 MNHEY and CDR2 SVGAGI. CDR3 region: CASSFRDSRTGELFF. DNA of the CDR3: TGTGCCAGCAGTTTCCGGGACAGTAGAACCGGGGAGCTGTTTTTT.

V gene TRBV19 combines with J gene TRBJ2-7; D may be TRBD1 (6 bases). Trimming removed 7 bases at V and 9 bases at J, with 25 bases between. The CDR3 has 15 amino acids. The germline CDR1 and CDR2 sequences are LNHDA and SQIVND (reference sequence). The CDR3, as DNA: TGTGCCAGTACTCCTACTTCGGGACATTCTTTGGGGCAGTACTTC. Amino acid sequence: CASTPTSGHSLGQYF.

The chain employs TRBV29-1 and TRBJ1-4, with 11 bases fitting TRBD1. Per the germline V gene, CDR1 is SQVTM and CDR2 is ANQGSEA. Trimming took 6 bases from V and 10 from J; bases not matched to a gene: 10. The CDR3 is made up of 14 amino acids. This CDR3 is CSVATGTGGRKLFF. The CDR3 DNA is TGCAGCGTCGCAACCGGGACAGGGGGAAGAAAACTGTTTTTT.

This clone has only a few counts. The chain recombines TRBV4-1 with TRBJ1-1; 10 nucleotides line up with TRBD1. There are 17 residues in the CDR3. V was clipped by 1 base and J by 7 bases; unmatched bases: 12. Germline lookup yields CDR1 MGHRA and CDR2 YSYEKL. In nucleotides, the CDR3 is TGCGCCAGCAGCCAAGGGGGGACAGGGGCCGGGCGACGTGAAGCTTTCTTT. Amino acid sequence: CASSQGGTGAGRREAFF.

The chain is built from TRBV19 and TRBJ1-2; the D gene is possibly TRBD1 (5 bases). CDR1 LNHDA and CDR2 SQIVND come from the germline V gene (reference sequence). The length of the CDR3 is 13 residues. Trimming took off 1 base at V and 4 bases at J, with 7 bases between the two ends. The CDR3 protein is CASSIGTSYGYTF. In nucleotides, the CDR3 is TGTGCCAGTAGTATAGGGACATCCTATGGCTACACCTTC. The full variable domain, its missing parts supplied by reference TRBV19 and TRBJ1-2, is DGGITQSPKYLFRKEGQNVTLSCEQNLNHDAMYWYRQDPGQGLRLIYYSQIVNDFQKGDIAEGYSVSREKKESFPLTVTSAQKNPTAFYLCASSIGTSYGYTFGSGTRLTVV.

This rearrangement joins TRBV3-1 (or the pseudogene TRBV3-2) to TRBJ1-5; D not certain. Trimming stripped 1 base from V and 4 bases from J, with 11 bases between. Germline values: CDR1 LGHDT, CDR2 YNNKEL (reference sequence). The CDR3 runs to 15 residues. CDR3 bases: TGTGCCAGCAGCCAAGGTATCGGAGATAATCAGCCCCAGCATTTT. It codes for CASSQGIGDNQPQHF.

Only a few counts were recorded for this clone. The chain carries TRBV6-5 and TRBJ1-4; D is possibly TRBD1 (6 bases). V gave up 6 bases and J gave up 8 bases, with 16 bases separating them. The CDR3 length is 14 residues. Germline V lookup: CDR1 MNHEY, CDR2 SVGAGI. The CDR3 DNA follows: TGTGCCAGCAGATCGGCAGGGGCTGGAGAAAAACTGTTTTTT. Protein sequence: CASRSAGAGEKLFF.